This is a list of T cell receptor beta chains from one sample in a study of T cell responses to AZD1222 COVID-19 vaccine. Here immunoSEQ multiplex PCR was the method, and the copy in TCRdb shows in-frame clones only, minus some. The sample yields about 99,000 clones, 80% to 95% seen once. The sample was peripheral blood, taken on day 0 of AZD1222 vaccination. The origin of the receptors is an adult in good health. CDR3s include the opening cysteine and the closing phenylalanine or tryptophan. A D gene is named only where the DNA matches it firmly. For some rows the clone size is stated as once, few or many, or as a class when expanded; others skip it.

clone_size	v_call	j_call	d_call	cdr3_aa	cdr3_nt
few	TRBV19	TRBJ2-3	TRBD1	CASSTFRQGARDTQYF	TGTGCCAGTAGTACATTCCGACAGGGGGCAAGAGATACGCAGTATTTT
.	TRBV11-1	TRBJ2-7	.	CASSLTTGYEQYF	TGTGCCAGCAGCTTAACGACGGGTTACGAGCAGTACTTC
.	TRBV11-3	TRBJ2-7	.	CASRGLDEQYF	TGTGCCAGCAGGGGACTGGACGAGCAGTACTTC
.	TRBV27	TRBJ1-2	.	CASSLGNAGYTF	TGTGCCAGCAGTTTAGGGAACGCTGGCTACACCTTC
.	TRBV2	TRBJ1-6	.	CASSFLSSYNSPLHF	TGTGCCAGCAGTTTCCTGAGCTCCTATAATTCACCCCTCCACTTT
.	TRBV7-9	TRBJ1-1	.	CASSLAVSGMNTEAFF	TGTGCCAGCAGCTTAGCTGTCTCGGGGATGAACACTGAAGCTTTCTTT
.	TRBV3-1/TRBV3-2	TRBJ1-3	.	CASSQGSGTQGNTIYF	TGTGCCAGCAGCCAAGGCTCCGGGACACAGGGAAACACCATATATTTT
.	TRBV6-5	TRBJ2-7	.	CASSYSSGRSYEQYF	TGTGCCAGCAGTTACTCCTCAGGCCGCTCCTACGAGCAGTACTTC
.	TRBV5-5	TRBJ1-2	TRBD1	CASSFSGGGFGVYGYTF	TGTGCCAGCAGCTTTTCAGGGGGAGGCTTTGGCGTCTATGGCTACACCTTC
.	TRBV19	TRBJ1-2	.	CASSPTLSPPADYTF	TGTGCCAGTAGTCCGACCCTGTCCCCTCCCGCTGACTACACCTTC